Presented here are 21 T cell receptor beta chains from one specimen sequenced in a study of cytomegalovirus exposure and HLA in healthy donors. A multiplex PCR was run with 60 Vbeta primers and 13 Jbeta primers. This table comes from immunoSEQ multiplex PCR, and its TCRdb copy is limited to in-frame clones, with some not included. Found here are 180,000 or so clones, around 80% of them singletons; the top ten hold about 8%. Sequencing input: PBMCs. Receptors were obtained from a woman aged 35 to 49 in good health and CMV-seropositive.

The genes are TRBV7-9 and TRBJ2-5, with 9 bases that match TRBD2. Germline values: CDR1 SEHNR, CDR2 FQNEAQ (reference sequence). The trim removed 4 bases at V and 5 bases at J, leaving 11 bases unmatched. This CDR3 spans 16 amino acids. The CDR3 region is CASSSPGLASRETQYF. CDR3 in DNA: TGTGCCAGCAGCTCCCCAGGACTAGCGAGTAGGGAGACCCAGTACTTC.

The chain employs TRBV7-8 and TRBJ2-7, with TRBD2 matching over 7 bases. V was clipped by 4 bases and J by 5 bases; unmatched bases: 20. The CDR3 is made up of 18 amino acids. Germline V CDR1 and CDR2: SGHVS, FQNEAQ. CDR3 in amino acids: CASSSGVVGEGLGNEQYF. Written as DNA, the CDR3 is TGTGCCAGCAGCTCGGGGGTGGTAGGGGAGGGCCTGGGAAACGAGCAGTACTTC.

V usage is TRBV5-4 and J usage is TRBJ2-2; 8 positions match TRBD2. Germline CDR1 SGHNT, CDR2 YYREEE (reference sequence). This CDR3 has 17 residues. The V gene end was trimmed by 0 bases and the J gene end by 1 base; junction bases not matched to a gene: 5. This CDR3 reads CASSLGPGRGNTGELFF. The CDR3 DNA follows: TGTGCCAGCAGCTTGGGACCCGGGAGGGGGAACACCGGGGAGCTGTTTTTT.

The V gene is TRBV28, the J gene TRBJ2-2, with 12 bases aligning to TRBD2. Germline V gene sequence: CDR1 MDHEN, CDR2 SYDVKM. J was trimmed by 6 bases and V by 8 bases; bases with no gene match: 16. This CDR3 is 18 amino acids long. The CDR3 loop is CASSRASGRVYRAGELFF. In DNA, the CDR3 is TGTGCCAGCTCGAGGGCTAGCGGGAGGGTCTATCGTGCCGGGGAGCTGTTTTTT.

The chain combines TRBV11-3 with TRBJ2-3; weak D call: TRBD2 (6 bases). The CDR3 has 13 residues. Germline-derived CDR1 and CDR2 are SGHNT and YENEEA. Trimming took off 6 bases at V and 2 bases at J, with 9 bases between the two ends. The CDR3 DNA reads TGTGCCAGCAGTCGGGGGACCACAGATACGCAGTATTTT. Translated, it gives CASSRGTTDTQYF.

This clone came up a few times. V and J are TRBV10-3 and TRBJ1-2; no clear D. The CDR3 sequence is 15 residues long. Between the trimmed V and J ends, which lost 8 bases and 7 bases, there was a span of 23 bases. The V gene's germline CDR1 is ENHRY and CDR2 SYGVKD. The DNA for the CDR3 is TGTGCCATCGAGCGTCGTACTGGTCGGGTGCGTGGCTACACCTTC. The encoded protein is CAIERRTGRVRGYTF.

This clone was seen only a few times. This chain links TRBV19 with TRBJ2-1; maybe TRBD2 (6 bases). This CDR3 comprises 13 residues. Trimming stripped 5 bases from V and 7 bases from J, with 12 bases between. Germline CDR1 and CDR2: LNHDA and SQIVND (reference sequence). The CDR3, as DNA: TGTGCCAGTAGTGTAACCCGGGGGAATGAGCAGTTCTTC. It specifies CASSVTRGNEQFF.

The chain links TRBV5-4 to TRBJ2-3, with TRBD2 matching 13 bases. Germline V gene sequence: CDR1 SGHNT, CDR2 YYREEE (reference sequence). The junction had 8 bases not matched to a gene; V was cut back by 4 bases and J by 6 bases. The CDR3 covers 16 residues. CDR3 sequence: CASSRGTSGISDTQYF. The CDR3 bases are TGTGCCAGCAGCAGGGGGACTAGCGGGATCAGCGATACGCAGTATTTT.

V is TRBV6-6 and J is TRBJ2-7; 8 bases are shared with TRBD2. The trim removed 8 bases at V and 0 bases at J, leaving 6 bases unmatched. This CDR3 is 14 amino acids long. CDR1 is MNHNY and CDR2 is SVGAGI in the germline V gene (reference sequence). CDR3 DNA sequence: TGTGCCAGCGTCCGCGGGGGGTCCTCCTACGAGCAGTACTTC. It encodes CASVRGGSSYEQYF.

This clone turned up a few times. The chain combines TRBV19 with TRBJ1-1, with TRBD1 as a possible D gene (6 bases). This CDR3 region has 15 residues. Germline V gene data show CDR1 as LNHDA and CDR2 as SQIVND (reference sequence). Trimming pared 6 bases from V and 0 bases from J, leaving 14 bases between. CDR3 amino acids: CASSQSGGMNTEAFF. The CDR3 nucleotides read TGTGCCAGTAGCCAGAGCGGGGGCATGAACACTGAAGCTTTCTTT.

The genes are TRBV6-5 and TRBJ1-1; D is uncertain. Trimming shortened V by 6 bases and J by 4 bases, and 12 bases separated the two germline ends. The CDR3 is 13 residues long. Germline V gene data show CDR1 as MNHEY and CDR2 as SVGAGI. The CDR3 DNA reads as TGTGCCAGCAGCCCACGTGTCAGCACTGAAGCTTTCTTT. Its protein is CASSPRVSTEAFF.

The sample holds a few counts of this clone. The rearrangement joins TRBV13 to TRBJ1-4, with 10 bases lining up with TRBD1. Germline V lookup: CDR1 PRHDT, CDR2 FYEKMQ (reference sequence). The J segment lost 10 bases and the V segment lost 5 bases, leaving 10 bases of the junction unmatched. CDR3 length: 15 amino acids. The CDR3, as DNA: TGTGCCAGCAGCCGAGCCGGGACAGGGGAAGGAAAACTGTTTTTT. It codes for CASSRAGTGEGKLFF.

This chain links TRBV6-1 with TRBJ2-3; possibly TRBD1 for D (6 bases). Trimming removed 6 bases from V and 4 bases from J, with 17 bases in between. The CDR3 consists of 15 residues. Germline assignment: CDR1 MNHNS and CDR2 SASEGT. The CDR3 spells CASRTQQGPPDTQYF. DNA of the CDR3: TGTGCCAGCAGGACACAACAGGGCCCGCCAGATACGCAGTATTTT.

This chain links TRBV5-4 with TRBJ2-1; 10 bases are a match to TRBD1. The germline V gene has CDR1 SGHNT and CDR2 YYREEE (reference sequence). This CDR3 has 14 residues. After removal of 5 bases from V and 8 bases from J, the junction contained 7 bases not matched to a gene. DNA of the CDR3: TGTGCCAGCAGAACCGGGACAGGGGCCCATGAGCAGTTCTTC. This encodes CASRTGTGAHEQFF.

This clone was seen a handful of times. This sequence joins TRBV5-4 and TRBJ2-1; 7 bases are a match to TRBD2. The CDR3 totals 15 residues. The J segment lost 6 bases and the V segment lost 5 bases, leaving 11 bases of the junction unmatched. From germline, CDR1 is SGHNT and CDR2 YYREEE (reference sequence). The CDR3 bases are TGTGCCAGCAGACCCCCGGGACTAAGAAGCAATGAGCAGTTCTTC. Its protein is CASRPPGLRSNEQFF.

The genes are TRBV6-5 and TRBJ1-3, with D possibly matching TRBD1 (6 bases). Germline V gene lookup returns CDR1 MNHEY and CDR2 SVGAGI. V lost 3 bases and J lost 2, with 14 bases in between. The CDR3 consists of 16 residues. CDR3: CASSYSGTKTGNTIYF. In DNA, the CDR3 is TGTGCCAGCAGTTATTCCGGGACAAAAACTGGAAACACCATATATTTT.

J is TRBJ2-7 and V is TRBV5-1, with 10 bases identical to TRBD2. This CDR3 spans 15 amino acids. Trimming removed 4 bases from V and 4 bases from J; junction bases left unmatched: 8. Germline values: CDR1 SGHRS, CDR2 YFSETQ. CDR3 in amino acids: CASSPTSGIRYEQYF. The CDR3 DNA reads as TGCGCCAGCAGCCCCACTAGCGGGATAAGGTACGAGCAGTACTTC.

Only a few counts were recorded for this clone. This chain joins TRBV7-9 and TRBJ2-5; D call uncertain. CDR3 length equals 15 residues. Between the trimmed V and J ends, which lost 1 base and 2 bases, there was a span of 11 bases. Per the germline V gene, CDR1 is SEHNR and CDR2 is FQNEAQ (reference sequence). CDR3 amino acids: CASSLDAWRQETQYF. The CDR3, as DNA: TGTGCCAGCAGCTTAGATGCTTGGCGGCAAGAGACCCAGTACTTC.

This clone was seen only a few times. The chain combines TRBV4-3 with TRBJ1-5; D unclear. The CDR3 contains 15 residues. CDR1 is LGHNA and CDR2 is YSLEER in the germline V gene. Trimming took off 0 bases at V and 5 bases at J, with 11 bases between the two ends. This CDR3 reads CASSQEYRGHQPQHF. The CDR3 DNA is TGCGCCAGCAGCCAAGAATATAGAGGGCATCAGCCCCAGCATTTT.

The V gene is TRBV4-2, the J gene TRBJ2-3; 12 nucleotides line up with TRBD2. The CDR3 runs to 19 residues. V dropped 2 bases and J dropped 1; count of bases not matched to a gene: 10. Germline loops: CDR1 LGHNA, CDR2 YNFKEQ. CDR3 bases: TGTGCCAGCAGCCAACACGCTAGCGGGAGGGCCGGAGGCACAGATACGCAGTATTTT. It is translated as CASSQHASGRAGGTDTQYF.

This chain connects TRBV28 to TRBJ1-6; 10 bases are a match to TRBD1. The V gene end was trimmed by 8 bases and the J gene end by 4 bases; junction bases not matched to a gene: 20. Per the germline V gene, CDR1 is MDHEN and CDR2 is SYDVKM. This CDR3 contains 20 residues. The DNA for the CDR3 is TGTGCCAGCGGAAGTTTCCATCGCGGGACAGGGGCGACATATAATTCACCCCTCCACTTT. Translating it yields CASGSFHRGTGATYNSPLHF.